A single count supports the clone carrying this TCR beta chain. Antigen specificity is unknown. Some clones are missing from TCRdb's copy, which holds only in-frame ones; the method was immunoSEQ multiplex PCR. The sample yields under 130,000 clones, about 86% seen once. The CDR3 extends over 14 amino acids. The germline V gene encodes CDR1 SGHDN and CDR2 FVKESK. Trimming removed 4 bases from V and 6 bases from J; junction bases left unmatched: 7. The data were obtained in a study of cytomegalovirus exposure and HLA in healthy donors. Regarding the study as a whole: Subsequent analysis of the 120 or so validation repertoires found a tendency for first-cohort TCR clusters to co-occur. Reports described diagnosis of cytomegalovirus status by the classifier as highly specific and sensitive. CMV antigen specificity was confirmed in vitro for a few CMV-associated chains. Cytomegalovirus association was assigned to approximately 160 TCR beta chains.

The rearrangement joins TRBV14 to TRBJ1-1, with 8 bases aligning to TRBD1. The TCR sequence derives from a woman aged 18-30 years in good health and CMV-seropositive. The sequencing input was PBMCs. Here the CDR3 reads CASSRVTGASEAFF. Here the CDR3 DNA reads TGTGCCAGCAGCCGAGTGACAGGGGCGTCTGAAGCTTTCTTT.